The source of this T cell receptor beta chain is a study of T cell responses to AZD1222 COVID-19 vaccine. Whole-study findings and limits: White British people made up most donors, females outnumbered males, and clonal diversity was possibly underestimated.

V gave up 0 bases and J gave up 0 bases, with 9 bases separating them. Germline values: CDR1 LGHNA, CDR2 YSLEER. This CDR3 has 15 residues. Data came from immunoSEQ multiplex PCR; TCRdb stores just in-frame clones and leaves some out. The sample records roughly 150,000 clones, around 93% being singletons. This clone was observed a single time. The antigen is unknown. The chain uses TRBV4-3 and TRBJ2-7, with a tentative D call TRBD2 (7 bases). The source was peripheral blood, collected on day 0 of AZD1222 vaccination. This TCR was recovered from an adult in good health. The CDR3 protein is CASSQERGLSYEQYF. CDR3 coding DNA: TGCGCCAGCAGCCAAGAGCGGGGGCTCTCCTACGAGCAGTACTTC.